A selection of T cell receptor beta chains follows, all from one sample in a study of T-cell reconstitution after alpha-beta-depleted transplantation in children. TCRdb re-analysed the PCR reads in MiXCR, keeping a single row per CDR3 protein. The sample holds roughly 76,000 distinct CDR3 sequences; roughly a tenth are singletons and the top ten take 13%. Sequencing used PBMCs, obtained before TCRalphabeta/CD19-depleted stem cell transplant. The source is a boy younger than 18 with acute myeloid leukemia, due to receive a stem cell transplant. Both conserved end residues are trimmed from each CDR3.

>TRBJ1-3|12|TRBV7-2
ASSSTGIGNTIY
>TRBJ1-2|12|TRBV12-3/TRBV12-4
ASSQDRNTYGYT
>TRBJ1-2|11|TRBV5-1
ASSPQGGPGYT
>TRBJ1-5|13|TRBV3-1
ASSPIPGSNQPQH
>TRBJ2-1|10|TRBV12-3/TRBV12-4
ASSPSGNEQF
>TRBJ1-5|13|TRBV12-3/TRBV12-4
ASSYRESLGQPQH
>TRBJ2-5|15|TRBV7-2
ASSQLLLAGQKETQY
>TRBJ1-3|13|TRBV10-3
AKLLQGQKGNTIY
>TRBJ2-1|16|TRBV24-1
ATSDLPRTSGNYNEQF
>TRBJ2-1|13|TRBV29-1
SVDLAGGSYNEQF
>TRBJ2-7|10|TRBV30
AWRTKGYEQY
>TRBJ1-1|12|TRBV6-6
ASSYGQGNTEAF
>TRBJ1-2|10|TRBV20-1
RPGDLGYGYT
>TRBJ2-3|14|TRBV5-1
ASNVRTSMTSDTQY
>TRBJ2-1|18|TRBV23-1
ASSHSRWSSGPPKDNEQF
>TRBJ2-7|15|TRBV7-8
ASSLAVGPVRSYEQY
>TRBJ1-5|14|TRBV7-9
ASSPGIEYSNQPQH
>TRBJ2-3|13|TRBV7-2
ASSPGGGRQNQKY
>TRBJ2-2|13|TRBV6-5
ASSYLGLSPGELF
>TRBJ2-7|14|TRBV30
AWSVLIGIAGYEQY